A selection of T cell receptor beta chains follows, all from one sample in a study of blood T cell repertoires in COVID-19. The data were produced by immunoSEQ multiplex PCR, yet TCRdb's version contains in-frame clones alone and is incomplete. The table shows tens of thousands of clones, with 65% to 90% occurring only once. The specimen was peripheral blood. The source is a man aged 25-45 years with COVID-19, enrolled during active disease. Each CDR3 is given with its conserved first and last residue. Fields, in order: CDR3 protein, CDR3 DNA, clone size, J gene, D gene, V gene. The D gene is left open where the match is weak. The size entry is marked missing in some rows and otherwise reads once, few, many or a size class.

cdr3_aa: CASSEGYQPQHF
cdr3_nt: TGTGCCAGCAGTGAGGGTTATCAGCCCCAGCATTTT
clone_size: few
j_call: TRBJ1-5
d_call: -
v_call: TRBV12-3/TRBV12-4

cdr3_aa: CASSLGRTISYEQYF
cdr3_nt: TGTGCCAGCAGCTTAGGCCGGACAATCTCCTACGAGCAGTACTTC
clone_size: -
j_call: TRBJ2-7
d_call: -
v_call: TRBV7-8

cdr3_aa: CSVRRDRNSEAFF
cdr3_nt: TGCAGCGTACGCCGGGACAGAAACAGTGAAGCTTTCTTT
clone_size: -
j_call: TRBJ1-1
d_call: TRBD1
v_call: TRBV29-1

cdr3_aa: CASSQDRGPLREQYF
cdr3_nt: TGTGCCAGCAGTCAGGACAGGGGCCCCCTCCGCGAGCAGTACTTC
clone_size: -
j_call: TRBJ2-7
d_call: TRBD1
v_call: TRBV27

cdr3_aa: CASSRDTSSGNTIYF
cdr3_nt: TGTGCCAGCAGCCGTGACACGTCCTCTGGAAACACCATATATTTT
clone_size: -
j_call: TRBJ1-3
d_call: -
v_call: TRBV5-5

cdr3_aa: CASSESRTVPNEQFF
cdr3_nt: TGTGCCAGCAGTGAATCCCGGACAGTACCCAATGAGCAGTTCTTC
clone_size: -
j_call: TRBJ2-1
d_call: -
v_call: TRBV2

cdr3_aa: CASSDEAGNNNEQFF
cdr3_nt: TGTGCCAGCAGTGACGAGGCGGGAAACAACAATGAGCAGTTCTTC
clone_size: -
j_call: TRBJ2-1
d_call: -
v_call: TRBV6-4

cdr3_aa: CASSQDQGARETQYF
cdr3_nt: TGCGCCAGCAGCCAAGATCAGGGGGCAAGGGAGACCCAGTACTTC
clone_size: -
j_call: TRBJ2-5
d_call: TRBD1
v_call: TRBV4-3

cdr3_aa: CATEGGGRNEQFF
cdr3_nt: TGTGCCACCGAGGGTGGCGGGAGGAATGAGCAGTTCTTC
clone_size: -
j_call: TRBJ2-1
d_call: TRBD2
v_call: TRBV6-6

cdr3_aa: CASSPTSGSQTQYF
cdr3_nt: TGTGCCAGCAGCCCGACTAGCGGGAGCCAGACCCAGTACTTC
clone_size: once
j_call: TRBJ2-5
d_call: TRBD2
v_call: TRBV11-2

cdr3_aa: CASSYSQGQNTQYF
cdr3_nt: TGTGCCAGCAGTTACTCGCAAGGACAAAATACGCAGTATTTT
clone_size: -
j_call: TRBJ2-3
d_call: -
v_call: TRBV6-2/TRBV6-3

cdr3_aa: CATSDLLGGTGKRGYTF
cdr3_nt: TGTGCCACCAGTGATTTACTAGGAGGAACGGGCAAAAGGGGCTACACCTTC
clone_size: -
j_call: TRBJ1-2
d_call: -
v_call: TRBV24-1

cdr3_aa: CASSSGTGGAYEQYF
cdr3_nt: TGTGCCAGCAGCTCCGGGACAGGGGGCGCGTACGAGCAGTACTTC
clone_size: -
j_call: TRBJ2-7
d_call: TRBD1
v_call: TRBV9

cdr3_aa: CSAKLAEDSYEQYF
cdr3_nt: TGCAGCGCTAAACTAGCGGAAGACTCCTACGAGCAGTACTTC
clone_size: -
j_call: TRBJ2-7
d_call: TRBD2
v_call: TRBV29-1

cdr3_aa: CASSPRTGDNEQFF
cdr3_nt: TGTGCCAGCAGCCCCCGAACAGGGGACAATGAGCAGTTCTTC
clone_size: -
j_call: TRBJ2-1
d_call: TRBD1
v_call: TRBV7-6

cdr3_aa: CASSVNRATGELFF
cdr3_nt: TGTGCCAGCAGCGTCAACCGAGCAACCGGGGAGCTGTTTTTT
clone_size: -
j_call: TRBJ2-2
d_call: -
v_call: TRBV7-2

cdr3_aa: CASSFRGGHYGYTF
cdr3_nt: TGTGCCAGCAGTTTTCGAGGGGGACACTATGGCTACACCTTC
clone_size: -
j_call: TRBJ1-2
d_call: -
v_call: TRBV28

cdr3_aa: CASGPGGNTEAFF
cdr3_nt: TGTGCCAGCGGTCCAGGGGGGAACACTGAAGCTTTCTTT
clone_size: few
j_call: TRBJ1-1
d_call: TRBD1
v_call: TRBV6-5

cdr3_aa: CASSEVTEDEAFF
cdr3_nt: TGTGCCAGCAGTGAAGTGACAGAGGATGAAGCTTTCTTT
clone_size: -
j_call: TRBJ1-1
d_call: -
v_call: TRBV6-1

cdr3_aa: CASSFPGTDGYTF
cdr3_nt: TGTGCCAGCAGCTTTCCCGGGACAGATGGCTACACCTTC
clone_size: -
j_call: TRBJ1-2
d_call: TRBD1
v_call: TRBV7-6

cdr3_aa: CASSQGSRETQYF
cdr3_nt: TGTGCCAGCAGCCAGGGTTCCAGGGAGACCCAGTACTTC
clone_size: -
j_call: TRBJ2-5
d_call: -
v_call: TRBV14

cdr3_aa: CASSLTGTANQPQHF
cdr3_nt: TGTGCCAGCAGCTTAACCGGGACAGCCAATCAGCCCCAGCATTTT
clone_size: -
j_call: TRBJ1-5
d_call: TRBD1
v_call: TRBV5-5

cdr3_aa: CAIRSRASGLTDTQYF
cdr3_nt: TGTGCCATCCGGTCGCGGGCTAGCGGCCTCACAGATACGCAGTATTTT
clone_size: few
j_call: TRBJ2-3
d_call: TRBD2
v_call: TRBV27

cdr3_aa: CAISESTGGFNQPQHF
cdr3_nt: TGTGCCATCAGTGAGTCTACGGGGGGCTTCAATCAGCCCCAGCATTTT
clone_size: -
j_call: TRBJ1-5
d_call: -
v_call: TRBV10-3

cdr3_aa: CASLAGLSLEQFF
cdr3_nt: TGTGCCAGCTTAGCGGGACTAAGTCTTGAGCAGTTCTTC
clone_size: -
j_call: TRBJ2-1
d_call: TRBD2
v_call: TRBV6-5

cdr3_aa: CASSSDTGPNEQFF
cdr3_nt: TGTGCCAGCAGTAGTGATACAGGGCCGAATGAGCAGTTCTTC
clone_size: once
j_call: TRBJ2-1
d_call: -
v_call: TRBV6-4

cdr3_aa: CASTSPGTSGHNEQFF
cdr3_nt: TGTGCCAGCACTTCCCCCGGGACTAGCGGTCACAATGAGCAGTTCTTC
clone_size: -
j_call: TRBJ2-1
d_call: TRBD2
v_call: TRBV27

cdr3_aa: CASSRMGTDTQYF
cdr3_nt: TGTGCCAGCAGCAGGATGGGCACAGATACGCAGTATTTT
clone_size: -
j_call: TRBJ2-3
d_call: -
v_call: TRBV2

cdr3_aa: CASKSSYEQYF
cdr3_nt: TGTGCCAGCAAGAGTTCCTACGAGCAGTACTTC
clone_size: -
j_call: TRBJ2-7
d_call: -
v_call: TRBV6-5

cdr3_aa: CASSRPGVVTDTQYF
cdr3_nt: TGTGCCAGCAGTCGACCAGGGGTTGTGACAGATACGCAGTATTTT
clone_size: -
j_call: TRBJ2-3
d_call: -
v_call: TRBV6-5

cdr3_aa: CASSLGMTVHGNQPQHF
cdr3_nt: TGTGCCAGCAGCTTGGGCATGACAGTGCATGGCAATCAGCCCCAGCATTTT
clone_size: -
j_call: TRBJ1-5
d_call: -
v_call: TRBV5-5

cdr3_aa: CAISESWQGINEQFF
cdr3_nt: TGTGCCATCAGTGAGTCTTGGCAGGGCATCAATGAGCAGTTCTTC
clone_size: -
j_call: TRBJ2-1
d_call: -
v_call: TRBV10-3

cdr3_aa: CASSLGTDTSSPLHF
cdr3_nt: TGTGCCAGCTCGCTCGGGACAGACACCTCTTCACCCCTCCACTTT
clone_size: few
j_call: TRBJ1-6
d_call: TRBD1
v_call: TRBV18

cdr3_aa: CASSHRVEKLFF
cdr3_nt: TGTGCCAGCAGTCACAGGGTTGAAAAACTGTTTTTT
clone_size: few
j_call: TRBJ1-4
d_call: -
v_call: TRBV6-6

cdr3_aa: CASSPSSGRLSYEQYF
cdr3_nt: TGTGCCAGCAGCCCATCTAGCGGGAGGCTCTCCTACGAGCAGTACTTC
clone_size: -
j_call: TRBJ2-7
d_call: TRBD2
v_call: TRBV7-8

cdr3_aa: CASSLIASQNEQFF
cdr3_nt: TGTGCCAGCAGCTTAATCGCTAGCCAAAATGAGCAGTTCTTC
clone_size: -
j_call: TRBJ2-1
d_call: -
v_call: TRBV7-9

cdr3_aa: CASSLTSVPYEQYF
cdr3_nt: TGTGCCAGCAGCCTCACTAGCGTCCCCTACGAGCAGTACTTC
clone_size: -
j_call: TRBJ2-7
d_call: TRBD2
v_call: TRBV6-2/TRBV6-3

cdr3_aa: CASSDEDRYSPLHF
cdr3_nt: TGTGCCAGCAGTGACGAGGACAGGTATTCACCCCTCCACTTT
clone_size: -
j_call: TRBJ1-6
d_call: TRBD1
v_call: TRBV2

cdr3_aa: CASSITGGTYNEQFF
cdr3_nt: TGTGCCAGCAGCATTACGGGAGGAACTTACAATGAGCAGTTCTTC
clone_size: -
j_call: TRBJ2-1
d_call: TRBD2
v_call: TRBV11-2

cdr3_aa: CASSSRQGVTQYF
cdr3_nt: TGTGCCAGTAGTTCCCGACAGGGTGTTACGCAGTATTTT
clone_size: -
j_call: TRBJ2-3
d_call: TRBD1
v_call: TRBV19

cdr3_aa: CASGPREGLLETQYF
cdr3_nt: TGTGCCAGCGGCCCGAGGGAGGGTTTATTGGAGACCCAGTACTTC
clone_size: -
j_call: TRBJ2-5
d_call: TRBD2
v_call: TRBV25-1